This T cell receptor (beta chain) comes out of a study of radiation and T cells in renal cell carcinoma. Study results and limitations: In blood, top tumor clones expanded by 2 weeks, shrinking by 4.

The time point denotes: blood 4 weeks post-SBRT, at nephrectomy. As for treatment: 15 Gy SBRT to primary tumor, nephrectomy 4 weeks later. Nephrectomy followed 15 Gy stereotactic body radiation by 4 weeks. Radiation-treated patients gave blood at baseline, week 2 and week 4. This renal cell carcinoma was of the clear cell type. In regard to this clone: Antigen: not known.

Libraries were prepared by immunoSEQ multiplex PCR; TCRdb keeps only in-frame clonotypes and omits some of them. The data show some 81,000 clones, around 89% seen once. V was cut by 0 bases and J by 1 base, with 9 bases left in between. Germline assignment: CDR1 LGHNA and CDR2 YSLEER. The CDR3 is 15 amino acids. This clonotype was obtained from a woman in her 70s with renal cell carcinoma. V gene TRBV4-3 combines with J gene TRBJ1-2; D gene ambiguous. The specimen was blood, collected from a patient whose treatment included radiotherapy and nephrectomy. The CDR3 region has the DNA TGCGCCAGCAGCCAAGAATTAGGGATTAACTATGGCTACACCTTC. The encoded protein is CASSQELGINYGYTF.